This T cell receptor (beta chain) originates from a study of TIL therapy for anti-PD-1-resistant metastatic lung cancer. Specified time point: pre-treatment sample, taken before nivolumab and TIL therapy. This clone showed up just a few times. This was the immunoSEQ v3 assay. Only in-frame clones appear in the TCRdb table, and some are missing; sequencing was by immunoSEQ multiplex PCR. The table records fewer than 40,000 clones, 74% of them present only once. The V end lost 3 bases, the J end lost 9 bases, and 12 bases lay between the germline ends. The CDR3 extends over 13 amino acids. Germline V gene lookup returns CDR1 MDHEN and CDR2 SYDVKM.

Sequencing was performed on blood, taken at baseline. V usage is TRBV28 and J usage is TRBJ2-1; D not resolved. This TCR came from a woman aged 25 to 80 with non-small cell lung cancer. The CDR3: CASSLAPDVEQFF. DNA of the CDR3: TGTGCCAGCAGTTTGGCCCCGGACGTTGAGCAGTTCTTC.